Below, one T cell receptor (beta chain) is given with its context. Antigen unknown. This CDR3 has 15 residues. V was clipped by 10 bases and J by 4 bases; unmatched bases: 14. Germline V lookup: CDR1 LNHDA, CDR2 SQIVND (reference sequence). ViraFEST assay sequencing came after antigen-specific CD4+ T cells were expanded with viral peptide pools. Cells that had been cultured for roughly eleven days were the source of isolated CD4+ T cells. According to the study, vaccine recipients showed no prior SARS-CoV-2 infection and negative nucleocapsid antibodies. This sample was included in a study of vaccination effects on CD4 cells after COVID-19. Libraries were prepared by immunoSEQ multiplex PCR; TCRdb keeps only in-frame clonotypes and omits some of them. The data hold around 45,000 clones, with just over 75% observed a single time.

V gene TRBV19 combines with J gene TRBJ1-1; 8 nucleotides line up with TRBD1. This material consisted of CD4+ T cells from PBMCs cultured with SARS-CoV-2 spike peptides, taken before COVID-19 vaccination. This clonotype was sampled from a human donor who received a COVID-19 vaccine. The CDR3 reads CATLDPGGSSTEAFF. CDR3 bases: TGTGCCACGTTAGACCCAGGGGGCTCGAGCACTGAAGCTTTCTTT.